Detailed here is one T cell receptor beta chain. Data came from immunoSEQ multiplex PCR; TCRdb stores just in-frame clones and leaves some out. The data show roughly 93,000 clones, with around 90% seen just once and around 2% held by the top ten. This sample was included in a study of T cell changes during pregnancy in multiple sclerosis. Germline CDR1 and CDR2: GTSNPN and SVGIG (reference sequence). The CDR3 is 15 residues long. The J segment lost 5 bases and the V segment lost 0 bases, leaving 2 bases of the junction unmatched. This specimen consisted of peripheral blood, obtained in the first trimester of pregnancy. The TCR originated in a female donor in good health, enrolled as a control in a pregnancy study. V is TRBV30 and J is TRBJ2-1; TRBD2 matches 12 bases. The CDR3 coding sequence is TGTGCCTGGAGTGTCACTAGCGGGGGGAACAATGAGCAGTTCTTC. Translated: CAWSVTSGGNNEQFF.